The present T cell receptor beta chain was sequenced within a study of blood T cells in healthy people across ages. The CDR3 loop spans 17 amino acids. PCR was performed a second time for about 6 to 12 cycles using a sample-barcoded 5' primer and a J-beta primer mix. A template-switch adaptor that had 12 random nucleotides put a tag on each cDNA molecule. One entry per CDR3 protein, called by TCRdb with MiXCR from the 5' RACE reads. Of roughly 1,500,000 distinct CDR3 sequences in the sample, about 43% were seen once. The V gene is TRBV21-1, the J gene TRBJ2-3; TRBD1, as called in the table, went unchecked against the DNA. TRBV21-1 is designated a pseudogene. Sequences were obtained from blood. The source of this sequence is a young woman in good health. The CDR3 nucleotides are TGTGCCAGCCTCGGACAGATTGGCTTGAATTACACAGATACGCAGTATTTT. This gives the protein CASLGQIGLNYTDTQYF.